The 15 T cell receptor beta chains below come from one sample, sequenced in a study of brain metastases from non-small cell lung cancer. Only in-frame clones appear in the TCRdb table, and some are missing; sequencing was by immunoSEQ multiplex PCR. The sample yields roughly 14,000 clones, approximately 82% seen once. Sequencing was performed on primary lung tumor tissue. These receptors originate from a donor aged 40 or older with non-small cell lung cancer.

The genes are TRBV6-5 and TRBJ1-1; no reliable D call. This CDR3 is built from 12 residues. Trimming stripped 5 bases from V and 1 base from J, with 5 bases between. The germline gives CDR1 MNHEY, CDR2 SVGAGI. Here the CDR3 reads CASSRWNTEAFF. As DNA, the CDR3 is TGTGCCAGCAGTAGATGGAACACTGAAGCTTTCTTT.

The rearrangement links TRBV5-6 to TRBJ1-5; 9 bases are a match to TRBD1. CDR1 is SGHDT, CDR2 YYEEEE, per germline. Losses at the gene ends were 2 bases for V and 0 bases for J; bases not matched to a gene: 6. This CDR3 has 17 amino acids. DNA of the CDR3: TGTGCCAGCAGCTTTGGGACAGGGAGTTATAGCAATCAGCCCCAGCATTTT. It translates to CASSFGTGSYSNQPQHF.

V is TRBV4-1 and J is TRBJ1-5; D not certain. V was shortened by 5 bases and J by 4 bases, with 18 bases between the two germline ends. Germline V gene data show CDR1 as MGHRA and CDR2 as YSYEKL. The CDR3 is 16 amino acids. The DNA for the CDR3 is TGCGCCAGCAGCGACCAGTATACAGAGATTAATCAGCCCCAGCATTTT. This codes for CASSDQYTEINQPQHF.

The genes are TRBV7-9 and TRBJ1-5; D is unclear. Germline loops: CDR1 SEHNR, CDR2 FQNEAQ (reference sequence). Trimming stripped 4 bases from V and 5 bases from J, with 9 bases between. The CDR3 is made up of 13 amino acids. For the CDR3, the DNA is TGTGCCAGCAGCTCGTTCAGCGATCAGCCCCAGCATTTT. Its translation is CASSSFSDQPQHF.

The J gene is TRBJ2-7, the V gene TRBV27; D tentatively fits TRBD1 or TRBD2 (6 bases each). Germline-derived CDR1 and CDR2 are MNHEY and SMNVEV (reference sequence). CDR3 length equals 15 residues. Trimming removed 1 base from V and 1 base from J, with 11 bases in between. CDR3 in amino acids: CASSLLGGQSYEQYF. The DNA of the CDR3 is TGTGCCAGCAGTTTATTGGGGGGCCAGTCCTACGAGCAGTACTTC.

This clone was seen a single time. The chain is built from TRBV11-2 and TRBJ1-1; 10 bases are shared with TRBD1. The V gene's germline CDR1 is SGHAT and CDR2 FQNNGV. The length of the CDR3 is 18 residues. Unmatched junction bases numbered 13, after V lost 6 bases and J lost 0 bases. The CDR3, as DNA: TGTGCCAGCAGACCGGGACAGGGGCCGGGATCCATGAACACTGAAGCTTTCTTT. Translated: CASRPGQGPGSMNTEAFF.

This chain uses TRBV7-9 with TRBJ1-6, with TRBD1 matching 7 bases. The junction had 7 bases not matched to a gene; V was cut back by 4 bases and J by 7 bases. Germline assignment: CDR1 SEHNR and CDR2 FQNEAQ (reference sequence). The CDR3 has 15 amino acids. The CDR3, as DNA: TGTGCCAGCAGCTCCGGACAGGCGGCCAATTCACCCCTCCACTTT. Protein product: CASSSGQAANSPLHF.

This clone was detected only once. V usage is TRBV21-1 and J usage is TRBJ2-7; the table's TRBD1 call for D was not verified on the DNA. TRBV21-1 counts as a pseudogene. This CDR3 has 12 residues. CDR3 amino acids: CASNFRQYEQYV. CDR3 DNA: TGTGCCAGCAACTTCCGACAGTACGAGCAGTACGTC.

The chain couples TRBV6-5 to TRBJ2-5, with D hard to call. Germline V lookup: CDR1 MNHEY, CDR2 SVGAGI. CDR3 size: 11 residues. V was trimmed by 7 bases and J by 5 bases, leaving 8 bases between them. In DNA, the CDR3 is TGTGCCAGCATGGCGGTCGAGACCCAGTACTTC. It translates to CASMAVETQYF.

This clone is a singleton in its sample. This chain connects TRBV5-5 to TRBJ2-1, with D tentatively TRBD2 (7 bases). Germline CDR1 and CDR2: SGHKS and YYEKEE (reference sequence). The CDR3 loop spans 15 amino acids. V was shortened by 5 bases and J by 0 bases, with 12 bases between the two germline ends. The chain's CDR3 is CASSKGGPSYNEQFF. DNA for the CDR3: TGTGCCAGCAGTAAGGGGGGGCCCTCCTACAATGAGCAGTTCTTC.

V and J are TRBV4-1 and TRBJ1-4; 7 nucleotides match TRBD1. V shed 0 bases, J shed 1 base, and the junction held 2 bases outside the gene matches. Germline assignment: CDR1 MGHRA and CDR2 YSYEKL. The CDR3 sequence is 16 residues long. In DNA form, the CDR3 reads TGCGCCAGCAGCCAAGAGGGGGACAGAACTAATGAAAAACTGTTTTTT. Translation gives CASSQEGDRTNEKLFF.

The chain joins TRBV19 to TRBJ1-1; D is possibly TRBD1 (5 bases). CDR1 LNHDA and CDR2 SQIVND come from the germline V gene (reference sequence). The CDR3 length is 12 residues. Trimming removed 5 bases from V and 8 bases from J, with 12 bases in between. The CDR3 loop reads CASSWRGQEAFF. The CDR3 region has the DNA TGTGCCAGTAGTTGGAGGGGCCAAGAAGCTTTCTTT.

The chain couples TRBV15 to TRBJ2-7; D uncertain. Germline V CDR1 and CDR2: LNHNV, YYDKDF (reference sequence). V lost 0 bases, J lost 8 bases, and 8 bases lay in between. The CDR3 extends over 12 amino acids. CDR3 coding DNA: TGTGCCACCAGCAGAGATGTTGACAAGCAGTACTTC. It codes for CATSRDVDKQYF.

The chain has TRBV5-6 and TRBJ1-1, with D perhaps matching TRBD1 (6 bases). CDR1 SGHDT and CDR2 YYEEEE come from the germline V gene. CDR3 length: 13 residues. V lost 4 bases and J lost 5, with 12 bases in between. The CDR3 region has the DNA TGTGCCAGCAGCCTGCTAGGGGGAACTGAAGCTTTCTTT. Protein product: CASSLLGGTEAFF.

This clone was counted only a few times. The J gene is TRBJ2-1, the V gene TRBV15, with 7 bases that match TRBD2. After removal of 1 base from V and 7 bases from J, the junction contained 13 bases not matched to a gene. CDR3 length: 17 amino acids. Looked up from germline, CDR1 is LNHNV and CDR2 is YYDKDF (reference sequence). CDR3 loop: CATSRGGEGLKRNEQFF. The CDR3 DNA reads as TGTGCCACCAGCAGAGGAGGGGAGGGACTGAAGAGAAATGAGCAGTTCTTC.